This TCR beta chain came from a study of shared clonotypes between healthy human individuals. As for this clone: The antigen is undetermined.

Trimming took 0 bases from V and 6 from J, leaving 11 bases between them. The CDR3 length is 15 residues. Germline V gene lookup returns CDR1 MNHEY and CDR2 SVGAGI. Generated by immunoSEQ multiplex PCR, the TCRdb table keeps only in-frame clones and is missing some. Counted here are about 92,000 clones, 60% to 75% occurring once; the ten biggest clones make up 50%. Study findings and constraints: Compared with clonotypes that all four donors shared, non-shared clonotypes had lower generation probabilities.

This chain links TRBV6-5 with TRBJ1-4, with unresolved D. The receptor was derived from a man aged 25 to 40 in good health. The material sequenced was memory CD8+ T cells sorted from blood. As to subset: CD45RO+ cells pooled with CCR7-negative TemRA cells. The CDR3 here is CASSYSKWSDEKLFF. The CDR3 DNA reads TGTGCCAGCAGTTACTCGAAATGGTCTGATGAAAAACTGTTTTTT.